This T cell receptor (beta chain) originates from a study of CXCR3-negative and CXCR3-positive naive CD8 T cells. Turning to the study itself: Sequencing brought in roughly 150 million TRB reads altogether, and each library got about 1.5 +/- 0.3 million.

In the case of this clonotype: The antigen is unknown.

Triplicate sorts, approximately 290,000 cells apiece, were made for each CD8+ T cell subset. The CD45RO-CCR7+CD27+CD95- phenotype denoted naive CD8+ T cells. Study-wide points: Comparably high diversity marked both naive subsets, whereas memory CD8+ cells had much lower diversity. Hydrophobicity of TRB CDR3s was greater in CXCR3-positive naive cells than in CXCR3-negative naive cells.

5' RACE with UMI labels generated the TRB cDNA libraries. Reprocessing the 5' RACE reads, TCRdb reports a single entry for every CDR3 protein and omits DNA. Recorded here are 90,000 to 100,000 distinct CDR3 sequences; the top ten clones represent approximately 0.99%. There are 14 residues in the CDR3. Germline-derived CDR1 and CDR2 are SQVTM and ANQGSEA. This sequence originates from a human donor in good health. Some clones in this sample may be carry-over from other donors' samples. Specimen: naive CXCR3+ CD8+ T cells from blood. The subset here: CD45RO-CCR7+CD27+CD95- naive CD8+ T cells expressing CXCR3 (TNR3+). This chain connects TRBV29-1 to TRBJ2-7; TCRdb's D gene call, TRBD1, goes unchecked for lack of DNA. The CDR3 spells CSVEVRGAPHEQYF.